This TCR beta chain was observed in a study of PD-1 and CTLA-4 blockade in melanoma. The CDR3 is 13 amino acids. The germline gives CDR1 SGHNT, CDR2 YYREEE (reference sequence). Trimming removed 5 bases from V and 8 bases from J, with 14 bases in between. TCRdb's table, derived via immunoSEQ multiplex PCR, lists solely in-frame clones and lacks some. This table holds about 16,000 clones, about 71% found once. V gene TRBV5-4 combines with J gene TRBJ2-1; D tentatively reads TRBD1 or TRBD2 (5 bases each). The sample in question was CD8+ T cells from peripheral blood, obtained from a patient given anti-PD-1 treatment. The receptor's source is a human donor with melanoma. The CDR3 loop reads CASSLAGSDEQFF. For the CDR3, the DNA is TGTGCCAGCAGTCTAGCAGGGAGCGATGAGCAGTTCTTC.